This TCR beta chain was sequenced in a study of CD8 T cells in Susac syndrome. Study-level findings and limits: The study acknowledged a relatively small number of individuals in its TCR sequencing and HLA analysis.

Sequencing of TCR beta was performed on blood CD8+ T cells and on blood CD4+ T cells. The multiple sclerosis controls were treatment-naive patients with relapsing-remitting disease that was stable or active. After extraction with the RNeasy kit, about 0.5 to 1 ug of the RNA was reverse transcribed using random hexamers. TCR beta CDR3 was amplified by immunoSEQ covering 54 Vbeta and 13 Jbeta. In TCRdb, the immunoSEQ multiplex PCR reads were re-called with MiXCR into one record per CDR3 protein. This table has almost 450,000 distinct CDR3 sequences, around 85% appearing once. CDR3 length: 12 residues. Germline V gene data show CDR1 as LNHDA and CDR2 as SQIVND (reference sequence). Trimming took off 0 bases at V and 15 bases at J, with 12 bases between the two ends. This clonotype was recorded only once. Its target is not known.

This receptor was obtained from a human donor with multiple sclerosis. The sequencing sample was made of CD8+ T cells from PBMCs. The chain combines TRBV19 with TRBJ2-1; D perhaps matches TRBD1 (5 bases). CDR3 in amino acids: CASSIEGHERFF. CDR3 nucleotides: TGTGCCAGTAGTATAGAGGGGCACGAAAGGTTCTTC.